This TCR beta chain emerged from a study of CD8 T cells in ankylosing spondylitis. TCRdb re-called the 5' RACE reads with MiXCR, one entry per CDR3 protein. The sample consists of 750,000 to 850,000 distinct CDR3 sequences, roughly 12% of them appearing once. Study-level points and caveats: Ankylosing spondylitis blood appeared to carry a characteristic TCR beta motif of several highly homologous variants. Certain motif variants had earlier appeared in reactive arthritis synovial fluid and blood.

As for this clonotype: The antigen remains undetermined. Its ends do not fully match the called genes, so a read error is possible.

Specimen: blood, either unsorted or a sorted T cell fraction (not recorded which). This TCR was recovered from a male donor with ankylosing spondylitis.

The CDR3 here is CARSSFPVAGGKVNEQYF. CDR3 in DNA: TGTGCCCGCAGTTCCTTCCCTGTAGCGGGAGGGAAGGTCAACGAGCAGTACTTC. The chain recombines TRBV2 with TRBJ2-7; the match to TRBD2 covers 11 bases. Per germline, CDR1 SNHLY and CDR2 FYNNEI. CDR3 length: 18 residues.